These T cell receptor beta chains were read from a single sample in a study of blood T cell repertoires in COVID-19. TCRdb's table, derived via immunoSEQ multiplex PCR, lists solely in-frame clones and lacks some. The data show 200,000 to 300,000 clones, roughly 86% seen once. The sequenced sample was peripheral blood. The receptors were gathered from a woman of 80 years or more with COVID-19, enrolled during active disease. CDR3s include the opening cysteine and the closing phenylalanine or tryptophan. The order of the fields is clone size, V gene, D gene, J gene, CDR3 DNA, CDR3 protein. D genes are given only for firm matches. Clone size, where shown, is once, few, many, or a class for clones that have expanded.

>NA|TRBV11-2|TRBD1|TRBJ2-7
TGTGCCAGCAGCTCAGGGGTACAGGGGAATTACGAGCAGTACTTC
CASSSGVQGNYEQYF
>NA|TRBV10-1|NA|TRBJ1-5
TGCGCCAGCAGTGAACAGATCAATCAGCCCCAGCATTTT
CASSEQINQPQHF
>NA|TRBV2|TRBD2|TRBJ2-3
TGTGCCAGCAGTCATGGGACTAGCGGGGGGATGGGCACAGATACGCAGTATTTT
CASSHGTSGGMGTDTQYF
>NA|TRBV11-2|NA|TRBJ2-5
TGTGCCAGCAGCTTAGGGGTGGCGGGAACCCAGTACTTC
CASSLGVAGTQYF
>NA|TRBV6-6|TRBD1|TRBJ2-3
TGTGCCAGCAGTTCCACGACCAGGGGGTACACAGATACGCAGTATTTT
CASSSTTRGYTDTQYF
>NA|TRBV6-2/TRBV6-3|NA|TRBJ2-1
TGTGCCAGCAGTTATACGGGGGTGAGAGTCAATGAGCAGTTCTTC
CASSYTGVRVNEQFF
>few|TRBV18|NA|TRBJ1-3
TGTGCCAGCTCGTTGGGCAGCTACTCTGGAAACACCATATATTTT
CASSLGSYSGNTIYF
>once|TRBV7-9|NA|TRBJ1-2
TGTGCCAGCAGCTCCCCCACTCATCAATATCAGGGTGACGGCTACACCTTC
CASSSPTHQYQGDGYTF
>NA|TRBV5-1|TRBD1|TRBJ1-4
TGCGCCAGCAGCTTGGCCGATGAGACAGGGAATGAAAAACTGTTTTTT
CASSLADETGNEKLFF
>NA|TRBV7-2|NA|TRBJ1-5
TGTGCCAGCAGCTTAGGCTCCGGGGTTAGCAATCAGCCCCAGCATTTT
CASSLGSGVSNQPQHF
>once|TRBV29-1|TRBD2|TRBJ2-7
TGCAGCGTGGCAACTAGCGGGGGAAAGGCCTACGAGCAGTACTTC
CSVATSGGKAYEQYF
>NA|TRBV6-5|NA|TRBJ2-1
TGTGCCAGCAGTTCTCTCACACAGGGAAATGAGCAGTTCTTC
CASSSLTQGNEQFF
>NA|TRBV2|NA|TRBJ2-7
TGTGCCAGCAGTGGGGACATTCTGAGCTCCTACGAGCAGTACTTC
CASSGDILSSYEQYF
>NA|TRBV23-1|NA|TRBJ1-6
TGCGCCAGCAGTTTTAGTAGATCACCCCTCCACTTT
CASSFSRSPLHF
>NA|TRBV5-1|NA|TRBJ1-2
TGCGCCAGCAGCTTGTCCGACAGCCACTATGGCTACACCTTC
CASSLSDSHYGYTF
>NA|TRBV15|NA|TRBJ1-6
TGTGCCACCAGCAGAGATGATAGCACCCTCCACTTT
CATSRDDSTLHF
>NA|TRBV7-2|NA|TRBJ1-2
TGTGCCAGCAGCTTTGGACAGTCCTTCTACTATGGCTACACCTTC
CASSFGQSFYYGYTF
>NA|TRBV5-1|NA|TRBJ1-3
TGCGCCAGCAGCTTGGATTCCTCCGGAAACACCATATATTTT
CASSLDSSGNTIYF
>NA|TRBV30|TRBD2|TRBJ2-7
TGTGCCTCCTCTAGCGGGGGGGACTACGAGCAGTACTTC
CASSSGGDYEQYF
>NA|TRBV28|NA|TRBJ2-5
TGTGCCAGCAAAAGCCTCCAAGAGACCCAGTACTTC
CASKSLQETQYF
>NA|TRBV27|TRBD1|TRBJ1-2
TGTGCCAGCAGTCGCGGGGGACAGGGGGCGAGTGGCTACACCTTC
CASSRGGQGASGYTF
>NA|TRBV19|TRBD1|TRBJ2-7
TGTGCCAGTAGTTCCGGGACAGTCTCCTACGAGCAGTACTTC
CASSSGTVSYEQYF
>NA|TRBV21-1|NA|TRBJ1-1
TGTGCCAGCAGCAAAGCGCAAAGCGACTATCGAAGGAACACTGAAGCTTTCTTT
CASSKAQSDYRRNTEAFF
>NA|TRBV18|TRBD1|TRBJ1-2
TGTGCCAGCTCACAAGCCGGGACAGTAACACATGGCTACACCTTC
CASSQAGTVTHGYTF
>NA|TRBV9|NA|TRBJ1-4
TGTGCCAGCAGCGGCGACTACGAAAAACTGTTTTTT
CASSGDYEKLFF
>NA|TRBV5-6|TRBD1|TRBJ1-2
TGTGCCAGCAGCTCCGGACAGGGGGCGAGGGGATATGGCTACACCTTC
CASSSGQGARGYGYTF
>NA|TRBV10-3|TRBD1|TRBJ1-3
TGTGCCATCAGAAGCGTCGACAGGGTCAACGGAAACACCATATATTTT
CAIRSVDRVNGNTIYF